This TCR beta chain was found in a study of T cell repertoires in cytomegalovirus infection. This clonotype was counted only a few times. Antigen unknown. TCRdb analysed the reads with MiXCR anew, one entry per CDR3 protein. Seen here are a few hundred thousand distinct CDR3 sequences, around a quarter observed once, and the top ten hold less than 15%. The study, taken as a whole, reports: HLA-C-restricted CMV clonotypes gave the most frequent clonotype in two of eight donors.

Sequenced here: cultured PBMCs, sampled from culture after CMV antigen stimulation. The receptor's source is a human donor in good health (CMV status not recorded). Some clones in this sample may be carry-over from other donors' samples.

The CDR3, as DNA: TGTGCCAGCAGCTTAGGTTTTCCGGCAGCATGGGGGAATGAGCAGTTCTTC. Its translation: CASSLGFPAAWGNEQFF. This sequence joins TRBV11-3 and TRBJ2-1, with D perhaps matching TRBD1 or TRBD2 (5 bases each). Germline V gives CDR1 SGHNT, CDR2 YENEEA. The CDR3 contains 17 residues. The V gene lost 1 base and the J gene lost 7 bases, with 20 bases spanning the gap.